Sequencing of this TCR delta chain was carried out in a study of γδ T cells in repeated Plasmodium falciparum infection. Study information: Samples were taken at baseline, before some infections, and 21 days after each.

Flow sorting of PBMC yielded separate Vgamma9/Vdelta2+ and Vdelta2-negative gammadelta T cell populations for bulk repertoire analysis. The germline CDR1 and CDR2 sequences are GEAIGNYY and EKD. V gave up 9 bases and J gave up 0 bases; unmatched junction bases: 13. The CDR3 consists of 16 residues. This clone was picked up a small number of times. TCRdb's entry gives the protein of a much larger clone, which mismatches this DNA's translation at residue 9, likely from a read error; the protein reported here is translated from the DNA. TCRdb reprocessed the multiplex PCR reads through CATT. There are 50,000 or so delta-chain clones in the sample; 1.6% occur only once, and over 6.5% lies in the top ten.

The specimen was gamma-delta T cells from blood. The chain is built from TRDV2 and TRDJ1; 9 bases agree with TRDD3. Because TCRdb records no J gene, it was assigned here through a match of the DNA to germline. The receptor was derived from a pool of human donors (malaria-infected and uninfected, not separated). This CDR3 reads CALRRGYDRYTDKLIF. CDR3 sequence (DNA): TGTGCCCTACGACGGGGATACGATCGGTACACCGATAAACTCATCTTT.